A single sample is the source of the 5 T cell receptor beta chains below, sequenced in a study of response to subunit inactivated influenza vaccine. One entry per CDR3 protein results from TCRdb running MiXCR on the RT-PCR reads. The repertoire includes roughly 500,000 distinct CDR3 sequences, 16% of them detected once, and less than 4% sits in the top ten. The source material was CD4+ T cells sorted from PBMCs, sampled approximately 25 months after vaccination. These receptors were collected from a man between 50 and 75 years old who received an inactivated influenza vaccine.

The chain recombines TRBV10-3 with TRBJ2-2; D is unresolved. CDR3 size: 15 residues. Germline values: CDR1 ENHRY, CDR2 SYGVKD. V gave up 3 bases and J gave up 1 base, with 9 bases separating them. CDR3 sequence: CAISDGDLNTGELFF. The CDR3 region has the DNA TGTGCCATCAGTGATGGGGATTTGAACACCGGGGAGCTGTTTTTT.

This clonotype was seen more than once but under ten times. The chain uses TRBV7-8 and TRBJ2-1, with TRBD2 identical over 10 bases. The CDR3 runs 15 residues. The ends lost 3 bases at V and 7 bases at J; junction bases unmatched: 6. Germline values: CDR1 SGHVS, CDR2 FQNEAQ. The CDR3: CASSLPGLARNEQFF. The CDR3 coding sequence is TGTGCCAGCAGCTTGCCGGGACTAGCGAGGAATGAGCAGTTCTTC.

The CDR3 coding sequence is TGCAGTGCTCCTAGGACTAGATCGGTCTACGAGCAGTACTTC. It yields the protein CSAPRTRSVYEQYF. The V gene is TRBV20-1, the J gene TRBJ2-7, with 7 bases lining up with TRBD2. CDR3 length: 14 amino acids. The germline gives CDR1 DFQATT, CDR2 SNEGSKA (reference sequence). The trim removed 5 bases at V and 3 bases at J, leaving 10 bases unmatched.

This chain uses TRBV12-3 or TRBV12-4 with TRBJ1-3; unclear D gene. The CDR3 length is 14 residues. V dropped 3 bases and J dropped 5 bases, with 11 bases sitting between them. The CDR3, as DNA: TGTGCCAGCAGTTTGACCAGGCGTAGAAACACCATATATTTT. It is translated as CASSLTRRRNTIYF.

This clonotype was seen only a few times. The chain recombines TRBV12-3 or TRBV12-4 with TRBJ1-5; 9 bases are shared with TRBD1. The CDR3 is made up of 15 amino acids. With 5 bases clipped from V and 0 bases from J, the junction kept 2 bases outside the gene matches. The CDR3 nucleotides are TGTGCCAGCAGTCGGACAGGGGATAGCAATCAGCCCCAGCATTTT. It is translated as CASSRTGDSNQPQHF.